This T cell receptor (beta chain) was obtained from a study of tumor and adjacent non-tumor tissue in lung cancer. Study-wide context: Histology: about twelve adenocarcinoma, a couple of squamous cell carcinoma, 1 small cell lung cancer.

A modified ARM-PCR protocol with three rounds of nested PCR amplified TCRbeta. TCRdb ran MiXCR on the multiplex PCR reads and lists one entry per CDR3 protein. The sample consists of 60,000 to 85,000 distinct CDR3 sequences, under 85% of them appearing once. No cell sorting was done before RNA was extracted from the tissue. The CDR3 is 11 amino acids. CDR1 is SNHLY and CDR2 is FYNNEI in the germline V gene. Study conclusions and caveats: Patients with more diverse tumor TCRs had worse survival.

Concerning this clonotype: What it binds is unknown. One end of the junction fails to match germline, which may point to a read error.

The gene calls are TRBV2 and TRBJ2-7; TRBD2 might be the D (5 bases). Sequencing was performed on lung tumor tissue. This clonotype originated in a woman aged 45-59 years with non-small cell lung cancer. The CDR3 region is CASTTRDEQYF. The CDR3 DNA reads TGTGCCAGCACTACTAGAGACGAGCAGTATTTC.